The clone carrying this T cell receptor beta chain was counted many times. The antigen is not known. These data belong to a study of identical twins. Broader study findings: Cross-sectional statistics underpinned the conclusions; the same donors were not followed.

Using its own MiXCR run on the 5' RACE reads, TCRdb lists one record per CDR3 protein. The sample has a few hundred thousand distinct CDR3 sequences; under 9.5% are singletons. Trimming left V 4 bases short and J 5 bases short, with 8 bases between. This CDR3 region has 13 residues. Germline V gene lookup returns CDR1 MNHNS and CDR2 SASEGT. This same sample was also taken into another study, of yellow fever vaccine responses in identical twins.

The sequence was obtained from a woman under 30 in good health. The chain uses TRBV6-1 and TRBJ1-4; D uncertain. Sequences were obtained from memory (CD45RO+) T cells sorted from blood. CDR3 nucleotide sequence: TGTGCCAGCAGTGGAGTGCGAAATGAAAAACTGTTTTTT. Its protein is CASSGVRNEKLFF.